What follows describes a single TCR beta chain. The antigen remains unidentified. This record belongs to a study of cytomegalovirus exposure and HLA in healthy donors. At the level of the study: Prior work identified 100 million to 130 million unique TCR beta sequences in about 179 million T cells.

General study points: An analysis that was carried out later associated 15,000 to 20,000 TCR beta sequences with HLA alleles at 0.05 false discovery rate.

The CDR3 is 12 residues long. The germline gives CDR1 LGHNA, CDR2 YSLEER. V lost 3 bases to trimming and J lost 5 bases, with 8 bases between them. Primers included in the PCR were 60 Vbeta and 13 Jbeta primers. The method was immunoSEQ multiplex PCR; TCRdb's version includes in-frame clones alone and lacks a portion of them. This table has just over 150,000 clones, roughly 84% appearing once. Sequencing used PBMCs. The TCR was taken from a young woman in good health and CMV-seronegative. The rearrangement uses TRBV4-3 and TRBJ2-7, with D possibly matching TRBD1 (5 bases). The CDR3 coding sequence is TGCGCCAGCAGCCAGTTACAGGACGAGCAGTACTTC. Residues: CASSQLQDEQYF.